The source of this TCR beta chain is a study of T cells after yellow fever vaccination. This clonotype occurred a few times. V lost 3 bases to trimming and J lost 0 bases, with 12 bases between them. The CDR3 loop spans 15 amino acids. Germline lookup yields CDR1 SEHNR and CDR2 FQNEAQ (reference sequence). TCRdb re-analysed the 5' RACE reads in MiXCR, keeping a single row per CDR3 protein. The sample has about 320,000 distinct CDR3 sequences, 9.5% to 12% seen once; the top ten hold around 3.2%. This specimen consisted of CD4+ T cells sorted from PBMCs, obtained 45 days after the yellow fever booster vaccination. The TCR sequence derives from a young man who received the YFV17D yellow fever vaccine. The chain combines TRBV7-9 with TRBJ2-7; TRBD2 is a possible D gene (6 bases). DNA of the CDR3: TGTGCCAGCAGCTTTGGGGACTTGCACTCCTACGAGCAGTACTTC. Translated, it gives CASSFGDLHSYEQYF.